The TCR beta chain described here comes from a study of response to subunit inactivated influenza vaccine. This clonotype occurred a few times. TCRdb called the RT-PCR reads again in MiXCR, with one record for every CDR3 protein. The sample has more than 450,000 distinct CDR3 sequences; approximately 7.7% are singletons. The sample was PBMCs from blood, taken less than 25 months after vaccination. The source is a man between 50 and 69 years old who received an inactivated influenza vaccine.

CDR3 coding DNA: TGTGCCAGCAGCTCGGACAGGGGTAATGGCTACACCTTC. Its protein is CASSSDRGNGYTF. The J gene is TRBJ1-2, the V gene TRBV11-2; 9 bases map to TRBD1. J was trimmed by 6 bases and V by 4 bases; bases with no gene match: 3. CDR3 length: 13 amino acids. Germline V gene data show CDR1 as SGHAT and CDR2 as FQNNGV. The full variable domain, completed using reference TRBV11-2 and TRBJ1-2, is EAGVAQSPRYKIIEKRQSVAFWCNPISGHATLYWYQQILGQGPKLLIQFQNNGVVDDSQLPKDRFSAERLKGVDSTLKIQPAKLEDSAVYLCASSSDRGNGYTFGSGTRLTVV.